This passage covers 4 T cell receptor beta chains from one sample sequenced in a study of T cell repertoires in cytomegalovirus infection. Using its own MiXCR run on the reads, TCRdb lists one record per CDR3 protein. The sample holds around 300,000 distinct CDR3 sequences, 20% to 25% seen once. No antigen has been assigned to these receptors. Material: cultured PBMCs, obtained from culture after CMV antigen stimulation. These receptor sequences come from a human donor in good health (CMV status not recorded). Some clones in this sample may be carry-over from other donors' samples.

J is TRBJ2-7 and V is TRBV11-2; tentative D call: TRBD2 (6 bases). CDR1 SGHAT and CDR2 FQNNGV come from the germline V gene. The V and J ends lost 5 bases and 0 bases respectively, with 17 bases between them. The CDR3 contains 16 residues. The CDR3 coding sequence is TGTGCCAGCAGCCCACGCACCGGGACTGGCTCCTACGAGCAGTACTTC. Residues: CASSPRTGTGSYEQYF.

The sample holds many counts of this clonotype. CDR3 coding DNA: TGTGCCAGCAGTCCGGACAGGCTTCCGAACACCGGGGAGCTGTTTTTT. This sequence encodes CASSPDRLPNTGELFF. The chain has TRBV7-8 and TRBJ2-2; 7 nucleotides align to TRBD1. Germline V gives CDR1 SGHVS, CDR2 FQNEAQ. The CDR3 consists of 16 residues. The V segment lost 6 bases and the J segment 0 bases; nucleotides outside the gene matches: 7.

This clonotype was picked up many times. V usage is TRBV7-2 and J usage is TRBJ2-7; TRBD2 matches at 11 bases. This CDR3 spans 15 amino acids. J was trimmed by 3 bases and V by 5 bases; bases with no gene match: 6. Germline CDR1 and CDR2: SGHTA and FQGNSA. The CDR3 DNA follows: TGTGCCAGCAGCGCTTTACTAGCGGGAGACTACGAGCAGTACTTC. Translated, it gives CASSALLAGDYEQYF.

This sequence joins TRBV19 and TRBJ1-1; the D is unclear. Germline-derived CDR1 and CDR2 are LNHDA and SQIVND (reference sequence). V lost 1 base and J 4 bases, leaving 10 bases between the germline ends. This CDR3 spans 14 amino acids. The CDR3 bases are TGTGCCAGTAGTATAGCTCCGGCAACCACTGAAGCTTTCTTT. This sequence encodes CASSIAPATTEAFF.